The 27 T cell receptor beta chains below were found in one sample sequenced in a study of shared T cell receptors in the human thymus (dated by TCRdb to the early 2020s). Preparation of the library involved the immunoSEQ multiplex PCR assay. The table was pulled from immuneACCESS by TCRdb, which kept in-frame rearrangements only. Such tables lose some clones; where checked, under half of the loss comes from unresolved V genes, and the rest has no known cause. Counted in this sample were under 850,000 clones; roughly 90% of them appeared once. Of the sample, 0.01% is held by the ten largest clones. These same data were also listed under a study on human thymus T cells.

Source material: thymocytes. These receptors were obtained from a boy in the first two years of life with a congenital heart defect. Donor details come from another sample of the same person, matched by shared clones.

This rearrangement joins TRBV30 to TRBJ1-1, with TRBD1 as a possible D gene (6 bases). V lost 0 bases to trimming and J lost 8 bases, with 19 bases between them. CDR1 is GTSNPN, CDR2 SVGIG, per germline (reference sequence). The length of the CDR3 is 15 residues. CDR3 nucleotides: TGTGCCTGGAGTGTATCCGGGACATGGGCTCTCGAAGCTTTCTTT. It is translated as CAWSVSGTWALEAFF.

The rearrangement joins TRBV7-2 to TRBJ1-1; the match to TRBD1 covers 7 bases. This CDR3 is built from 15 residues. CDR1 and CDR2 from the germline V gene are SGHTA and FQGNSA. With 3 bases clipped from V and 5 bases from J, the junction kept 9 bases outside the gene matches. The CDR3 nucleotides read TGTGCCAGCAGCTTGGAGACTCCAGGGGGAACTGAAGCTTTCTTT. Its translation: CASSLETPGGTEAFF.

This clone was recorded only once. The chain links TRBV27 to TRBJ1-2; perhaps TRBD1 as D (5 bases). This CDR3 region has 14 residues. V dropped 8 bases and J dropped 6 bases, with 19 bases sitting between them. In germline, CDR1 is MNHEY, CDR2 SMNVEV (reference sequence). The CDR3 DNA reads TGTGCCAGCTGTTCATTGACAGCTCTTGATGGCTACACCTTC. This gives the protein CASCSLTALDGYTF.

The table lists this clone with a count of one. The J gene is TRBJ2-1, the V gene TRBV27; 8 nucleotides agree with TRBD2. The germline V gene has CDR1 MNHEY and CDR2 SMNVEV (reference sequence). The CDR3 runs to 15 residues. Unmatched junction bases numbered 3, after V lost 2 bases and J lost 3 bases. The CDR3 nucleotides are TGTGCCAGCAGTTTACTAGCGGGTTACTACAATGAGCAGTTCTTC. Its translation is CASSLLAGYYNEQFF.

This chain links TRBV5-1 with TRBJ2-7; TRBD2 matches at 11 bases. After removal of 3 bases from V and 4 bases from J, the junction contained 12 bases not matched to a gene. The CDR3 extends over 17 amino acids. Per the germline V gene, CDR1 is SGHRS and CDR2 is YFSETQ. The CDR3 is CASSSLLAGDLSYEQYF. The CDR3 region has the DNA TGCGCCAGCAGCTCCTTACTAGCGGGAGACCTTTCGTACGAGCAGTACTTC.

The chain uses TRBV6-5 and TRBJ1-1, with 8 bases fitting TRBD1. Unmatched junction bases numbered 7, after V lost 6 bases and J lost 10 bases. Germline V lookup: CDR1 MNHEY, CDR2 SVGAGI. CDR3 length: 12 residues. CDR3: CASSSYDRGAFF. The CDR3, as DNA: TGTGCCAGCAGCTCCTACGACAGGGGAGCTTTCTTT.

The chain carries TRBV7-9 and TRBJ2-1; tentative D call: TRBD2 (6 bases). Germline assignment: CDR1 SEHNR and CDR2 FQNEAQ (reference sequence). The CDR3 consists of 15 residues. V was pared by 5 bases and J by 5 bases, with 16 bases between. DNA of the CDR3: TGTGCCAGCAGCCCGACTAGATGTGGGAACAATGAGCAGTTCTTC. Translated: CASSPTRCGNNEQFF. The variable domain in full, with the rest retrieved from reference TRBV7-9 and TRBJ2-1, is DTGVSQNPRHKITKRGQNVTFRCDPISEHNRLYWYRQTLGQGPEFLTYFQNEAQLEKSRLLSDRFSAERPKGSFSTLEIQRTEQGDSAMYLCASSPTRCGNNEQFFGPGTRLTVL.

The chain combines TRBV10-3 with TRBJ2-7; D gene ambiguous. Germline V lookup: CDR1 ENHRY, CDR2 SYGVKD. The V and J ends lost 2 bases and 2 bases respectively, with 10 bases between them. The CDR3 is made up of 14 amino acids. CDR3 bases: TGTGCCATCAGTGAGGACTCGGTTCCCTACGAGCAGTACTTC. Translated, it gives CAISEDSVPYEQYF.

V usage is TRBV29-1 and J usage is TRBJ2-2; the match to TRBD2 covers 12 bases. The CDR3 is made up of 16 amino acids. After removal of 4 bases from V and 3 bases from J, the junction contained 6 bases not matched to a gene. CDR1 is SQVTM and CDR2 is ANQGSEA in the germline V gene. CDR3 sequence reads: CSVAGTSGYYTGELFF. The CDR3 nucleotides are TGCAGCGTTGCCGGGACTAGCGGGTATTACACCGGGGAGCTGTTTTTT.

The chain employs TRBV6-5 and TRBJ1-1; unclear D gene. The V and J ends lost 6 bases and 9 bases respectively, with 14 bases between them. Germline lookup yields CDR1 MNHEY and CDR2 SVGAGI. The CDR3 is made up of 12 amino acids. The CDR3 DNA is TGTGCCAGCAGCCCAAACCCGGGGAAAGCTTTCTTT. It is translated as CASSPNPGKAFF.

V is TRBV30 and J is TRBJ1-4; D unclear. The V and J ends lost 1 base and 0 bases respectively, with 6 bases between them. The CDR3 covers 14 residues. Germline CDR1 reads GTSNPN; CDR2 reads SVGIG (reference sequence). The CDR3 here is CAWSAPATNEKLFF. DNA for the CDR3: TGTGCCTGGAGTGCCCCAGCAACTAATGAAAAACTGTTTTTT.

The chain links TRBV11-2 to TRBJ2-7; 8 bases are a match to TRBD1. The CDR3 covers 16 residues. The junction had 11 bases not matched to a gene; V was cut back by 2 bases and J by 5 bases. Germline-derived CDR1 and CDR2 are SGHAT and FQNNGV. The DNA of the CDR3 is TGTGCCAGCAGCTTAAGCAGTTGGGCAGGGGGCCACGAGCAGTACTTC. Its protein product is CASSLSSWAGGHEQYF.

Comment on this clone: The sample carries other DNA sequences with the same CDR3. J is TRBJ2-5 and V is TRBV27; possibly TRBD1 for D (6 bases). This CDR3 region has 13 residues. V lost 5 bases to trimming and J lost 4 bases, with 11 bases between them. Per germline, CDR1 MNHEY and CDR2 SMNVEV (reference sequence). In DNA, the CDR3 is TGTGCCAGCAGTCTACAGGGTGGAGAGACCCAGTACTTC. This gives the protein CASSLQGGETQYF.

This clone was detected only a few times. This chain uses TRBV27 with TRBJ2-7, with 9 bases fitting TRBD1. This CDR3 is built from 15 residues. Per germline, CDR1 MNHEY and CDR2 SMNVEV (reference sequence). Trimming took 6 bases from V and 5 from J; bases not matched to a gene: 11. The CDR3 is CASSQSGTGLDEQYF. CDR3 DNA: TGTGCCAGCAGCCAATCCGGGACAGGGCTCGACGAGCAGTACTTC.

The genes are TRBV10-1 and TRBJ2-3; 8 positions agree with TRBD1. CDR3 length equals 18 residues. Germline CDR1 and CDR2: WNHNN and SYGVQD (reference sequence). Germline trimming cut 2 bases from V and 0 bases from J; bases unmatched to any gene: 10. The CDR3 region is CASSERQGIRSSTDTQYF. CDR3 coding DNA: TGCGCCAGCAGTGAGAGACAGGGGATCAGGTCGAGCACAGATACGCAGTATTTT.

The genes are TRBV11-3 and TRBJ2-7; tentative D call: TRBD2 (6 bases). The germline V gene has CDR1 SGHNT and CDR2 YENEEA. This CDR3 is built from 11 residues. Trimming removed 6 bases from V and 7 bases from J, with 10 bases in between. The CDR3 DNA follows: TGTGCCAGCAGTTTACGGGGGGAGCAGTACTTC. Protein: CASSLRGEQYF.

CDR3 nucleotides: TGTGCCAGCAGTGGTAGCGGGAGAGGGGGCGATGAGCAGTTCTTC. Its protein product is CASSGSGRGGDEQFF. The rearrangement joins TRBV27 to TRBJ2-1; the match to TRBD2 covers 9 bases. The CDR3 runs 15 residues. Losses at the gene ends were 5 bases for V and 8 bases for J; bases not matched to a gene: 10. Per the germline V gene, CDR1 is MNHEY and CDR2 is SMNVEV (reference sequence).

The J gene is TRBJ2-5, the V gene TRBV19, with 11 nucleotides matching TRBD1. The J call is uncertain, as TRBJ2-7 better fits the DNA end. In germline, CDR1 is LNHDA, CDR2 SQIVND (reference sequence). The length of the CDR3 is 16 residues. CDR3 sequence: CASSIGPGQGEHEQYF. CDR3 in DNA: TGTGCCAGTAGTATAGGCCCGGGACAGGGGGAACACGAGCAGTACTTC.

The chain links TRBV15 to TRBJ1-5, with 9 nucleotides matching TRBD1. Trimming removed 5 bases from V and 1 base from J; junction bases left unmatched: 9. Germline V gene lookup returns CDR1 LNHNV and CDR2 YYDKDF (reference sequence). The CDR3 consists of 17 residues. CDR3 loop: CATSQHGDRVSNQPQHF. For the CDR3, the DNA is TGTGCCACCAGCCAGCACGGGGACAGGGTAAGCAATCAGCCCCAGCATTTT.

CDR3 nucleotide sequence: TGTGCCAGCAGCTTGATGACAGGGCCCGAAGCTTTCTTT. It translates to CASSLMTGPEAFF. The rearrangement uses TRBV5-6 and TRBJ1-1; 7 bases match TRBD1. The CDR3 sequence is 13 residues long. Germline-derived CDR1 and CDR2 are SGHDT and YYEEEE. The V segment lost 1 base and the J segment 8 bases; nucleotides outside the gene matches: 5. Full variable domain (outside the CDR3, taken from reference TRBV5-6 and TRBJ1-1): DAGVTQSPTHLIKTRGQQVTLRCSPKSGHDTVSWYQQALGQGPQFIFQYYEEEERQRGNFPDRFSGHQFPNYSSELNVNALLLGDSALYLCASSLMTGPEAFFGQGTRLTVV.

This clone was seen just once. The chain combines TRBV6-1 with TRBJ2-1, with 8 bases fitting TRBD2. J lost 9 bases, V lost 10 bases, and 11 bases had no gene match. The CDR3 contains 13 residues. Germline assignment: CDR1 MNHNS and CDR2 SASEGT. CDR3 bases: TGTGCCATACAACGGGGGGGGGTCGGTGAGCAGTTCTTC. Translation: CAIQRGGVGEQFF.

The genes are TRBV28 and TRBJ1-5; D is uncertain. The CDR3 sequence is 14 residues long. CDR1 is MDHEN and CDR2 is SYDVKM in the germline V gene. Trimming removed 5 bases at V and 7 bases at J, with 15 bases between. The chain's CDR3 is CASSPTVQSQPQHF. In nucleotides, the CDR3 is TGTGCCAGCAGTCCGACGGTACAGAGCCAGCCCCAGCATTTT.

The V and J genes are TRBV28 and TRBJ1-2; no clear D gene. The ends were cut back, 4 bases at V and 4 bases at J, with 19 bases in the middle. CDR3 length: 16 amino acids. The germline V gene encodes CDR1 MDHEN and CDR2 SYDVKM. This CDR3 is CASSSQHMRRLYGYTF. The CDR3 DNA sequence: TGTGCCAGCAGTTCTCAGCATATGAGGCGGCTCTATGGCTACACCTTC.

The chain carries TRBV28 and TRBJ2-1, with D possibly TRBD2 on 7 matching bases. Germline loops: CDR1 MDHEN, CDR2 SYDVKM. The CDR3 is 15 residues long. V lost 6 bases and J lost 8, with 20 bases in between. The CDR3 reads CASRSPGEGGDEQFF. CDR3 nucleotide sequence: TGTGCCAGCAGATCGCCGGGGGAGGGGGGGGATGAGCAGTTCTTC.

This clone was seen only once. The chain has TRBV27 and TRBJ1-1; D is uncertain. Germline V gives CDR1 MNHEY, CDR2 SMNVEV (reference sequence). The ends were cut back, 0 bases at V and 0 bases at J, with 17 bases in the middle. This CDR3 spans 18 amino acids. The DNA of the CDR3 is TGTGCCAGCAGTTTATCCCCCGTGTTTGGAGAGATGAACACTGAAGCTTTCTTT. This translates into CASSLSPVFGEMNTEAFF.

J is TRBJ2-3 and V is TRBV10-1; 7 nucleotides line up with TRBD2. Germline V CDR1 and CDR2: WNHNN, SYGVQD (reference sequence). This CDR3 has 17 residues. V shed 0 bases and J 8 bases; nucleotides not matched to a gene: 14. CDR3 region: CASSESPLRAGVVTQYF. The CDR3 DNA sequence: TGCGCCAGCAGTGAGTCGCCTTTGCGGGCGGGAGTCGTTACGCAGTATTTT.

The CDR3 reads CASSPLAWSGRPHFSGANVLTF. Here the CDR3 DNA reads TGTGCCAGCAGTCCACTAGCTTGGAGCGGGAGGCCTCATTTCTCTGGGGCCAACGTCCTGACTTTC. J is TRBJ2-6 and V is TRBV27; 9 bases map to TRBD2. V lost 5 bases and J lost 0; bases outside the gene matches: 20. CDR1 and CDR2 from the germline V gene are MNHEY and SMNVEV (reference sequence). The CDR3 is 22 residues long.